This T cell receptor beta chain was identified in a study of shared clonotypes between healthy human individuals. Notes on the study in general: Genetic and exposure-history diversity was limited by the few donors.

As for this clone: Its antigen is as yet unknown.

Researchers sequenced unsorted PBMC DNA using ten immunoSEQ deep assay plates. Libraries were prepared by immunoSEQ multiplex PCR; TCRdb keeps only in-frame clonotypes and omits some of them. The sample consists of fewer than 650,000 clones, just over 75% of them appearing once. Recent vaccinations or acute infections were absent in the healthy HIV-negative adult donors. The CDR3 spans 16 residues. Germline V gene lookup returns CDR1 SGHNT and CDR2 YYREEE (reference sequence). The J segment lost 3 bases and the V segment lost 6 bases, leaving 10 bases of the junction unmatched. Material for sequencing was PBMCs. V is TRBV5-4 and J is TRBJ2-3, with 10 bases aligning to TRBD1. The TCR comes from a woman in her thirties or forties in good health. Some clones in this sample may be carry-over from other donors' samples. CDR3 coding DNA: TGTGCCAGCACCCAAAGGACAGGGGGTAAGACAGATACGCAGTATTTT. Amino acid sequence: CASTQRTGGKTDTQYF.